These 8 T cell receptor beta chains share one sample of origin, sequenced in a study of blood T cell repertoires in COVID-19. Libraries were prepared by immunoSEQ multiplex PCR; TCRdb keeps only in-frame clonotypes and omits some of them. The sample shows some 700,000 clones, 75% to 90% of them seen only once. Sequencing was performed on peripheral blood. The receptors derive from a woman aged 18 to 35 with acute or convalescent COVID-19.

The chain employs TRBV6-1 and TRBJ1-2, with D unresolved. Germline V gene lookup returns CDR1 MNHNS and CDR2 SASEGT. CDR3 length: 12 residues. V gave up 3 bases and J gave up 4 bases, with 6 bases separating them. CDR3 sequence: CASSDSSYGYTF. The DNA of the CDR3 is TGTGCCAGCAGTGATAGTTCCTATGGCTACACCTTC.

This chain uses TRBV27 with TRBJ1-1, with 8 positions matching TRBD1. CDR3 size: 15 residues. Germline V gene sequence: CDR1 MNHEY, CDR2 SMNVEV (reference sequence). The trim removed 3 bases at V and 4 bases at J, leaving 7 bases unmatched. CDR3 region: CASSFRRDRSTEAFF. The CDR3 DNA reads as TGTGCCAGCAGTTTCCGCCGGGACAGGAGCACTGAAGCTTTCTTT.

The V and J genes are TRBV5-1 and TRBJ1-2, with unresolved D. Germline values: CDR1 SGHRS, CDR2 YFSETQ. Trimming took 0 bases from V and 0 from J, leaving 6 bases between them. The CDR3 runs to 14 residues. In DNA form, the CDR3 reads TGCGCCAGCAGCTTGGGCAGATCTAACTATGGCTACACCTTC. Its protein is CASSLGRSNYGYTF.

The CDR3 is CASSVGTGWNQPQHF. In DNA form, the CDR3 reads TGTGCCAGCAGTGTTGGGACAGGGTGGAATCAGCCCCAGCATTTT. V usage is TRBV6-2 or TRBV6-3 and J usage is TRBJ1-5, with TRBD1 identical over 9 bases. The CDR3 contains 15 residues. J lost 4 bases, V lost 5 bases, and 6 bases had no gene match. Germline V gives CDR1 MNHEY, CDR2 SVGEGT.

CDR3 in amino acids: CASSDSAGAVEKLFF. CDR3 nucleotides: TGTGCCAGCAGTGATTCTGCAGGGGCGGTAGAAAAACTGTTTTTT. V usage is TRBV2 and J usage is TRBJ1-4; a possible D gene is TRBD1 (6 bases). V gave up 3 bases and J gave up 8 bases, with 16 bases separating them. Germline V gene lookup returns CDR1 SNHLY and CDR2 FYNNEI. This CDR3 has 15 residues.

The CDR3 DNA reads TGTGCCAGCAGCGTGACAGGTATGAACTATGGCTACACCTTC. It specifies CASSVTGMNYGYTF. V usage is TRBV3-1 (or the pseudogene TRBV3-2) and J usage is TRBJ1-2; TRBD1 might be the D (6 bases). This CDR3 has 14 residues. Per germline, CDR1 LGHDT and CDR2 YNNKEL (reference sequence). Trimming removed 5 bases at V and 2 bases at J, with 12 bases between.

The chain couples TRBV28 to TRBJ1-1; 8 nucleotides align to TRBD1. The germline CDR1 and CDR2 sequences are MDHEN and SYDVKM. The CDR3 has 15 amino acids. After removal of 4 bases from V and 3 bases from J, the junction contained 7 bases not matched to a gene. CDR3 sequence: CASSWAGGAYTEAFF. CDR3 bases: TGTGCCAGCAGTTGGGCAGGGGGCGCTTACACTGAAGCTTTCTTT. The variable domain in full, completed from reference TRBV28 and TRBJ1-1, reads DVKVTQSSRYLVKRTGEKVFLECVQDMDHENMFWYRQDPGLGLRLIYFSYDVKMKEKGDIPEGYSVSREKKERFSLILESASTNQTSMYLCASSWAGGAYTEAFFGQGTRLTVV.

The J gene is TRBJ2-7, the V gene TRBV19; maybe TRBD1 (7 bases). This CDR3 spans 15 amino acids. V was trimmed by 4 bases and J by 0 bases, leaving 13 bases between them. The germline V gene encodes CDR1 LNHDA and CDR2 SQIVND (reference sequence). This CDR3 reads CASSSGTASSYEQYF. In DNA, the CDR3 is TGTGCCAGTAGTAGCGGGACAGCGAGCTCCTACGAGCAGTACTTC.